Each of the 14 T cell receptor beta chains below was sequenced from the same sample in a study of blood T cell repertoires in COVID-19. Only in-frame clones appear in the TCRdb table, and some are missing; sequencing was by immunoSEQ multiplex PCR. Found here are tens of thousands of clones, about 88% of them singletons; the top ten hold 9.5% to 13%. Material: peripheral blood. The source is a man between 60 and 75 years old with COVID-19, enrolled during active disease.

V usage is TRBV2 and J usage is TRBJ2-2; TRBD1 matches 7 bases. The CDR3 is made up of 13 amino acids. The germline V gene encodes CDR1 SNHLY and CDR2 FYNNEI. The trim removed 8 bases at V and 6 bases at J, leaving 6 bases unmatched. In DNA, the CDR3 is TGTGCCAGCGGTCAGGGGGTGGCCGGGGAGCTGTTTTTT. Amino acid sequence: CASGQGVAGELFF.

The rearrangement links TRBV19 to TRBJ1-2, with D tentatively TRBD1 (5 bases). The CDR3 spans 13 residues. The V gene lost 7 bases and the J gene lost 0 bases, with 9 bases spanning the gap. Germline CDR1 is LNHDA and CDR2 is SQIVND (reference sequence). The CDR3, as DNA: TGTGCCAGTAATAGGGGAACTAACTATGGCTACACCTTC. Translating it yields CASNRGTNYGYTF.

The CDR3 spells CASSPSSGTVYGYTF. The CDR3 DNA is TGTGCCAGCAGCCCCTCATCCGGGACAGTATATGGCTACACCTTC. V and J are TRBV3-1 (or the pseudogene TRBV3-2) and TRBJ1-2; 7 bases are a match to TRBD1. The germline gives CDR1 LGHDT, CDR2 YNNKEL (reference sequence). The V segment lost 4 bases and the J segment 5 bases; nucleotides outside the gene matches: 10. This CDR3 region has 15 residues.

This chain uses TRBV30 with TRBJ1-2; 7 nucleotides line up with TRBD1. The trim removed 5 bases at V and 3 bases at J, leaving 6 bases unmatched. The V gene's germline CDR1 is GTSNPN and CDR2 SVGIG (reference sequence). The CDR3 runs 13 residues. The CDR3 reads CAWGGGTDYGYTF. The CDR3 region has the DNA TGTGCCTGGGGAGGCGGGACAGACTATGGCTACACCTTC.

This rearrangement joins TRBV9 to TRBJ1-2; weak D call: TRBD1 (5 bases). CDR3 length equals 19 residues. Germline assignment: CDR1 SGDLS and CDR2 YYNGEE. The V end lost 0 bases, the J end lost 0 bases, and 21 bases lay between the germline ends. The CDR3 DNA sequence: TGTGCCAGCAGCGTAGCCCCGCTTCCACGCGGGGCCTCTAACTATGGCTACACCTTC. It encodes CASSVAPLPRGASNYGYTF.

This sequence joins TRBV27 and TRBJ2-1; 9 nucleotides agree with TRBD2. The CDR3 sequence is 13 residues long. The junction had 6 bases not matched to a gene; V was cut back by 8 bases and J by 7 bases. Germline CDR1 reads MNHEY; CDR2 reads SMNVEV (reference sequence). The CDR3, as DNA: TGTGCCAGCTCCCCTGGACTAGCGAATGAGCAGTTCTTC. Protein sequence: CASSPGLANEQFF.

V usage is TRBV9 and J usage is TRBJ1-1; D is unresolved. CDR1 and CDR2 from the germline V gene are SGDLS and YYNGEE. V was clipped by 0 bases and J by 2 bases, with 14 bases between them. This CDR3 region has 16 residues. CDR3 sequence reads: CASSVAPTIPNTEAFF. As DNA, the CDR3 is TGTGCCAGCAGCGTAGCCCCTACGATCCCTAACACTGAAGCTTTCTTT. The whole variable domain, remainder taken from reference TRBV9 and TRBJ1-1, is DSGVTQTPKHLITATGQRVTLRCSPRSGDLSVYWYQQSLDQGLQFLIQYYNGEERAKGNILERFSAQQFPDLHSELNLSSLELGDSALYFCASSVAPTIPNTEAFFGQGTRLTVV.

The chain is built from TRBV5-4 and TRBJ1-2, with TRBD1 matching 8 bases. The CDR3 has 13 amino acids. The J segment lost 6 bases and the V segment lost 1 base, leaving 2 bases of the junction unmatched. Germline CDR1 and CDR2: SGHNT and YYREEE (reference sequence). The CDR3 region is CASSLQGADGYTF. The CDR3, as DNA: TGTGCCAGCAGCTTGCAGGGGGCCGATGGCTACACCTTC.

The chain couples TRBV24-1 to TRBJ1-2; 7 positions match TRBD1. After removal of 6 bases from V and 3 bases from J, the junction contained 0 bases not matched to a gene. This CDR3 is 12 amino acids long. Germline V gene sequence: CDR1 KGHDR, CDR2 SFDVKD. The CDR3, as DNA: TGTGCCACCAGTCAGGGGGACTATGGCTACACCTTC. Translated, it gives CATSQGDYGYTF.

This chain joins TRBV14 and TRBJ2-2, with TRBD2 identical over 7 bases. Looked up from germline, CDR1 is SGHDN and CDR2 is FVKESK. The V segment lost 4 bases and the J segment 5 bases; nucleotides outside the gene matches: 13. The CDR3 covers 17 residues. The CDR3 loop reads CASSPRSAGVETGELFF. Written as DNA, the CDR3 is TGTGCCAGCAGCCCAAGGTCGGCGGGAGTAGAAACCGGGGAGCTGTTTTTT.

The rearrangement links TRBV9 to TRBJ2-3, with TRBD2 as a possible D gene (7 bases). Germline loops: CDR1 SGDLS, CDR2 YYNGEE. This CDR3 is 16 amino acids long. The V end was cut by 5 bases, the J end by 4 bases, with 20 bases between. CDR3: CASSVSGGAYSDTQYF. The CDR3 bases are TGTGCCAGCAGTGTTTCTGGGGGGGCCTATTCAGATACGCAGTATTTT.

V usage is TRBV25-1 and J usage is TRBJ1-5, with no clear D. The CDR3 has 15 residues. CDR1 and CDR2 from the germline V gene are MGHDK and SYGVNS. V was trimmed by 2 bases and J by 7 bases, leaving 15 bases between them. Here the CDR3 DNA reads TGTGCCAGCAGTGAAGGATCGGGGATCGGGCAGCCCCAGCATTTT. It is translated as CASSEGSGIGQPQHF. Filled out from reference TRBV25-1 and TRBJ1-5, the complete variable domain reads EADIYQTPRYLVIGTGKKITLECSQTMGHDKMYWYQQDPGMELHLIHYSYGVNSTEKGDLSSESTVSRIRTEHFPLTLESARPSHTSQYLCASSEGSGIGQPQHFGDGTRLSIL.

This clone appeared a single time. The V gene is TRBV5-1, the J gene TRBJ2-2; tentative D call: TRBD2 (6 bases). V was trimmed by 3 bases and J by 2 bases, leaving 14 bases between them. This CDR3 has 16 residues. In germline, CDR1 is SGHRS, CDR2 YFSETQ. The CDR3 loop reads CASSSPGGINTGELFF. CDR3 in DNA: TGCGCCAGCAGCTCCCCGGGCGGGATAAACACCGGGGAGCTGTTTTTT.

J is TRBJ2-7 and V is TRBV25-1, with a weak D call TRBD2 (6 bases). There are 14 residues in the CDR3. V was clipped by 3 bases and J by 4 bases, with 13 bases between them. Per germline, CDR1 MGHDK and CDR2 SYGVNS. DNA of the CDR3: TGTGCCAGCAGTGATAATCGGGGGAATTACGAGCAGTACTTC. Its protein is CASSDNRGNYEQYF.